This paragraph reports one TCR beta chain. What it recognizes is unknown. This record comes from a study of T-cell reconstitution after alpha-beta-depleted transplantation in children. Study observations and caveats: At day 60, the high TCRbeta diversity found in some patients originated from recipient T cells and thymic progenitors that had survived.

It was with unique molecular identifiers that the TCRbeta library was prepared. TCRdb itself ran the PCR reads through MiXCR, one entry per CDR3 protein. The repertoire includes 800,000 to 1,000,000 distinct CDR3 sequences, about 29% of them detected once, and roughly 31% sits in the top ten. The CDR3 runs 13 residues. Trimming pared 1 base from V and 4 bases from J, leaving 6 bases between. Germline V gene data show CDR1 as SEHNR and CDR2 as FQNEAQ (reference sequence). Sequences were derived from PBMCs, mostly from graft donor cells, sampled 360 days after TCRalphabeta/CD19-depleted stem cell transplant. The J gene is TRBJ2-3, the V gene TRBV7-9, with D uncertain. The TCR comes from a boy in the first two years of life who had a stem cell transplant for SCID, so the T cells may come from the graft donor. The CDR3 region is CASSLDLADTQYF. In DNA form, the CDR3 reads TGTGCCAGCAGCTTAGACCTGGCAGATACGCAGTATTTT.